The 23 T cell receptor beta chains listed next were all sequenced from one sample in a study of beta chain features in type 1 diabetes. Reverse transcribing all isolated RNA meant expressed TCRB transcripts were sequenced. TCRdb keeps only in-frame clones here, not all; method: immunoSEQ multiplex PCR. The data show around 300,000 clones, around 7.3% seen once. Sequenced sample: central memory CD4+ T cells from blood. Every receptor here comes from a woman younger than 35 in good health.

Only a few counts were recorded for this clone. As DNA, the CDR3 is TGTGCCAGCAGCGAAGCAGGGACCTTGTCTGGAAACACCATATATTTT. It translates to CASSEAGTLSGNTIYF. This rearrangement joins TRBV25-1 to TRBJ1-3; a possible D gene is TRBD1 (5 bases). V gave up 6 bases and J gave up 1 base, with 16 bases separating them. The CDR3 length is 16 residues. Germline loops: CDR1 MGHDK, CDR2 SYGVNS.

This clone occurred many times. The chain joins TRBV10-3 to TRBJ1-3; no clear D gene. The V gene lost 2 bases and the J gene lost 9 bases, with 11 bases spanning the gap. Germline V CDR1 and CDR2: ENHRY, SYGVKD. The CDR3 is made up of 13 amino acids. DNA of the CDR3: TGTGCCATCAGTGAGGCGATGGAGAGCACCATATATTTT. Protein sequence: CAISEAMESTIYF.

This clone has a handful of counts. This chain connects TRBV5-1 to TRBJ2-5; possibly TRBD2 for D (6 bases). V was trimmed by 3 bases and J by 7 bases, leaving 16 bases between them. There are 14 residues in the CDR3. The germline V gene has CDR1 SGHRS and CDR2 YFSETQ. This CDR3 reads CASSSRTPAGTQYF. The CDR3 nucleotides are TGCGCCAGCAGCTCCCGGACCCCAGCGGGGACCCAGTACTTC.

This clone has only a few counts. This rearrangement joins TRBV6-6 to TRBJ1-3; 7 bases map to TRBD1. CDR3 length equals 12 residues. Germline V gene data show CDR1 as MNHNY and CDR2 as SVGAGI (reference sequence). V was clipped by 4 bases and J by 7 bases; unmatched bases: 1. The CDR3: CASSSQGNTIYF. Written as DNA, the CDR3 is TGTGCCAGCAGTTCACAGGGGAACACCATATATTTT.

V is TRBV7-9 and J is TRBJ2-7, with D unclear. Germline CDR1 SEHNR, CDR2 FQNEAQ (reference sequence). Trimming took off 4 bases at V and 5 bases at J, with 9 bases between the two ends. The CDR3 is 12 amino acids. This chain's CDR3 is CASSSLGDEQYF. The CDR3 bases are TGTGCCAGCAGCTCCCTCGGAGACGAGCAGTACTTC.

In its sample, this clone was seen a few times. V usage is TRBV4-3 and J usage is TRBJ1-1; the D is unclear. CDR3 size: 16 residues. Germline V gene data show CDR1 as LGHNA and CDR2 as YSLEER. Trimming removed 0 bases at V and 4 bases at J, with 15 bases between. As DNA, the CDR3 is TGCGCCAGCAGCCAAGAACCCTGGGGTGGAGGCACTGAAGCTTTCTTT. Amino acid sequence: CASSQEPWGGGTEAFF.

In its sample, this clone was seen many times. V usage is TRBV4-1 and J usage is TRBJ1-2, with 9 bases fitting TRBD1. With 1 base clipped from V and 7 bases from J, the junction kept 7 bases outside the gene matches. CDR3 length: 15 residues. CDR1 MGHRA and CDR2 YSYEKL come from the germline V gene. The DNA of the CDR3 is TGCGCCAGCAGCCAAGCCCGAGGACAGGGGAGTGGCTACACCTTC. As protein: CASSQARGQGSGYTF.

This clone was detected many times. V and J are TRBV28 and TRBJ2-2; 8 nucleotides match TRBD2. This CDR3 spans 14 amino acids. Germline V CDR1 and CDR2: MDHEN, SYDVKM. V was pared by 8 bases and J by 4 bases, with 6 bases of the junction left unmatched. CDR3 DNA: TGTGCCAGCCAATCACTAGCGGCCACCGGGGAGCTGTTTTTT. Encoded protein: CASQSLAATGELFF.

This clone was picked up a small number of times. V is TRBV7-2 and J is TRBJ1-6; 8 nucleotides align to TRBD1. This CDR3 has 16 residues. Germline V gives CDR1 SGHTA, CDR2 FQGNSA. The trim removed 6 bases at V and 4 bases at J, leaving 8 bases unmatched. The DNA for the CDR3 is TGTGCCAGCAGTCGACAGGGGCCCGGTTATAATTCACCCCTCCACTTT. The encoded protein is CASSRQGPGYNSPLHF. Supplemented by reference TRBV7-2 and TRBJ1-6, the full variable domain reads GAGVSQSPSNKVTEKGKDVELRCDPISGHTALYWYRQSLGQGLEFLIYFQGNSAPDKSGLPSDRFSAERTGGSVSTLTIQRTQQEDSAVYLCASSRQGPGYNSPLHFGNGTRLTVT.

This clone appeared a few times. V usage is TRBV2 and J usage is TRBJ1-1; 12 nucleotides match TRBD1. Germline V gene data show CDR1 as SNHLY and CDR2 as FYNNEI. V lost 11 bases to trimming and J lost 5 bases; unmatched junction nucleotides: 9. The CDR3 is 14 residues long. DNA for the CDR3: TGTGCCGCCTGGGACAGGGGGCGAGGTACTGAAGCTTTCTTT. Translating gives CAAWDRGRGTEAFF.

A few counts support this clone. The chain combines TRBV4-3 with TRBJ2-5; D is perhaps TRBD2 (6 bases). Germline V gene sequence: CDR1 LGHNA, CDR2 YSLEER. The CDR3 runs to 14 residues. Between the trimmed V and J ends, which lost 5 bases and 5 bases, there was a span of 15 bases. The CDR3 DNA follows: TGCGCCAGCAGCTATGCGGGGACGGGCGAGACCCAGTACTTC. Protein product: CASSYAGTGETQYF.

This clone showed up just a few times. This chain joins TRBV6-5 and TRBJ2-6, with unresolved D. Trimming cost V 0 bases and J 2 bases, with 5 bases left between them. Germline lookup yields CDR1 MNHEY and CDR2 SVGAGI. The CDR3 loop spans 15 amino acids. The CDR3 DNA sequence: TGTGCCAGCAGTTACTCACTACCTGGGGCCAACGTCCTGACTTTC. Amino acids: CASSYSLPGANVLTF.

The sample holds many counts of this clone. The chain employs TRBV4-2 and TRBJ2-4, with 8 bases lining up with TRBD1. The germline gives CDR1 LGHNA, CDR2 YNFKEQ. The CDR3 length is 13 residues. V shed 2 bases and J 15 bases; nucleotides not matched to a gene: 9. The CDR3 sequence: CASSQSYGQGPYF. CDR3 in DNA: TGTGCCAGCAGCCAATCCTACGGACAGGGTCCGTACTTC.

In its sample, this clone was seen a few times. This chain uses TRBV4-1 with TRBJ1-5, with D unresolved. The CDR3 covers 15 residues. V was pared by 0 bases and J by 5 bases, with 11 bases between. Germline V lookup: CDR1 MGHRA, CDR2 YSYEKL. The CDR3 nucleotides read TGCGCCAGCAGCCAAGATCGCTCCTTTTATCAGCCCCAGCATTTT. It encodes CASSQDRSFYQPQHF.

The chain couples TRBV10-3 to TRBJ2-7, with D maybe TRBD2 (6 bases). The CDR3 runs to 19 residues. Germline loops: CDR1 ENHRY, CDR2 SYGVKD. Trimming left V 10 bases short and J 2 bases short, with 33 bases between. This CDR3 is CATPPYRDLPPGLTYEQYV. The CDR3 DNA reads TGTGCCACCCCCCCCTATAGGGACTTGCCGCCTGGCCTAACCTACGAGCAGTACGTC.

This chain connects TRBV6-4 to TRBJ2-1; 7 positions match TRBD2. V shed 6 bases and J 12 bases; nucleotides not matched to a gene: 8. CDR1 and CDR2 (germline): MRHNA, SNTAGT. The CDR3 has 12 residues. The CDR3 loop is CASSAAGGGQFF. The CDR3, as DNA: TGTGCCAGCAGCGCCGCGGGCGGGGGGCAGTTCTTC.

This chain uses TRBV7-8 with TRBJ2-1; D remains ambiguous. Trimming removed 2 bases at V and 9 bases at J, with 11 bases between. Germline V gene lookup returns CDR1 SGHVS and CDR2 FQNEAQ. The CDR3 extends over 13 amino acids. Here the CDR3 reads CASSLRDKREQFF. CDR3 coding DNA: TGTGCCAGCAGCTTACGAGACAAGCGTGAGCAGTTCTTC.

The chain links TRBV7-9 to TRBJ2-2, with 14 bases that match TRBD2. CDR1 is SEHNR, CDR2 FQNEAQ, per germline (reference sequence). The CDR3 spans 18 residues. V shed 5 bases, J shed 1 base, and the junction held 6 bases outside the gene matches. CDR3 sequence (DNA): TGTGCCAGCAGCCCCCGGACTAGCGGGGGGATGAACACCGGGGAGCTGTTTTTT. This translates into CASSPRTSGGMNTGELFF.

This clone was detected a few times. The DNA for the CDR3 is TGTGCCAGCAGCTTGGAAGGGACGGGTAATGAAAAACTGTTTTTT. Its protein product is CASSLEGTGNEKLFF. The rearrangement uses TRBV4-2 and TRBJ1-4; D may be TRBD1 (5 bases). There are 15 residues in the CDR3. The V end lost 5 bases, the J end lost 4 bases, and 14 bases lay between the germline ends. CDR1 is LGHNA, CDR2 YNFKEQ, per germline.

In its sample, this clone was seen a few times. The chain links TRBV5-1 to TRBJ1-2; D unresolved. V lost 4 bases to trimming and J lost 0 bases, with 7 bases between them. Germline-derived CDR1 and CDR2 are SGHRS and YFSETQ. The CDR3 covers 13 residues. Written as DNA, the CDR3 is TGCGCCAGCAGCCCTGAGGCTAACTATGGCTACACCTTC. This codes for CASSPEANYGYTF.

The chain employs TRBV14 and TRBJ1-2, with unresolved D. Germline V lookup: CDR1 SGHDN, CDR2 FVKESK. This CDR3 contains 13 residues. The germline V and J ends were trimmed by 3 bases and 5 bases, with 10 bases remaining between them. This chain's CDR3 is CASSQVGSYGYTF. Written as DNA, the CDR3 is TGTGCCAGCAGCCAGGTTGGATCTTATGGCTACACCTTC.

This clone was detected ten times or more. V and J are TRBV7-2 and TRBJ2-1; no firm D call. Trimming cost V 5 bases and J 8 bases, with 16 bases left between them. The CDR3 extends over 14 amino acids. Germline V lookup: CDR1 SGHTA, CDR2 FQGNSA. As DNA, the CDR3 is TGTGCCAGCAGCCTAACAGTGGAAAGCCATGAGCAGTTCTTC. This sequence encodes CASSLTVESHEQFF.

Only a few counts were recorded for this clone. The CDR3 DNA is TGCAGCGTTGTACTCGACAGGGAACCAGATACGCAGTATTTT. This codes for CSVVLDREPDTQYF. This chain links TRBV29-1 with TRBJ2-3; 7 bases match TRBD1. V dropped 4 bases and J dropped 4; count of bases not matched to a gene: 8. This CDR3 has 14 residues. Germline V lookup: CDR1 SQVTM, CDR2 ANQGSEA.